The clone carrying this T cell receptor (beta chain) is categorized as hyperexpanded (1% or more). CD4+CD45RO+CD25- cells were isolated as memory CD4+ T cells. TCRdb used MiXCR to reprocess the multiplex PCR reads, holding one entry per CDR3 protein. The data hold roughly 420 distinct CDR3 sequences, with 23% observed a single time. The TCR originated in a female donor with breast cancer. Sequencing was carried out using memory CD4+ T cells sorted from blood. The subset was: memory CD4+ T cells, CD4+CD45RO+CD25-.

The chain's CDR3 is CASRERTGPGYTF. In nucleotides, the CDR3 is TGTGCCAGCAGGGAAAGGACGGGGCCTGGCTACACCTTC. J is TRBJ1-2 and V is TRBV12-3 or TRBV12-4, with D possibly TRBD1 on 5 matching bases. The germline V and J ends were trimmed by 6 bases and 7 bases, with 15 bases remaining between them. The CDR3 is 13 amino acids.